A single sample gave rise to the 25 T cell receptor beta chains below, sequenced in a study of cytomegalovirus exposure and HLA in healthy donors. PCR amplification relied on 60 Vbeta primers (plus 13 Jbeta primers). Sequencing used immunoSEQ multiplex PCR; TCRdb keeps in-frame clones, though not all of them. Here the sample spans roughly 160,000 clones, roughly 83% being singletons. The sample comprised PBMCs. Receptor source: a man aged 25-40 years in good health and CMV-seronegative.

The chain joins TRBV6-5 to TRBJ2-7; D is possibly TRBD1 (6 bases). V was trimmed by 2 bases and J by 2 bases, leaving 10 bases between them. The CDR3 is 14 amino acids. CDR1 MNHEY and CDR2 SVGAGI come from the germline V gene. The CDR3 protein is CASSYGDTTYEQYF. CDR3 DNA: TGTGCCAGCAGTTACGGGGACACCACCTACGAGCAGTACTTC.

The chain uses TRBV5-4 and TRBJ2-6, with unresolved D. Germline assignment: CDR1 SGHNT and CDR2 YYREEE (reference sequence). This CDR3 has 16 amino acids. Trimming removed 6 bases at V and 2 bases at J, with 15 bases between. CDR3 nucleotides: TGTGCCAGCACCCTCAGAGGCAGCCCTGGGGCCAACGTCCTGACTTTC. It translates to CASTLRGSPGANVLTF.

The chain employs TRBV27 and TRBJ2-1; TRBD1 matches 7 bases. V gave up 10 bases and J gave up 0 bases; unmatched junction bases: 9. Germline CDR1 is MNHEY and CDR2 is SMNVEV (reference sequence). This CDR3 spans 15 amino acids. The CDR3 DNA reads TGTGCCACAAGAGGGGGACAGAGCTCCTACAATGAGCAGTTCTTC. It codes for CATRGGQSSYNEQFF.

The DNA for the CDR3 is TGCGCCAGCAGCCTTCTTAGGGGCCAAAATGAGCAGTTCTTC. This codes for CASSLLRGQNEQFF. The chain recombines TRBV4-1 with TRBJ2-1; D is possibly TRBD1 (5 bases). Trimming pared 4 bases from V and 7 bases from J, leaving 14 bases between. In germline, CDR1 is MGHRA, CDR2 YSYEKL. CDR3 length: 14 amino acids.

V is TRBV15 and J is TRBJ2-5, with D tentatively TRBD1 (6 bases). Judging by the DNA end, TRBJ2-7 fits better; the J call may be wrong. Germline CDR1 reads LNHNV; CDR2 reads YYDKDF (reference sequence). The CDR3 consists of 17 residues. In DNA form, the CDR3 reads TGTGCCACCAGCAGAGGAAGACAGGCGATAAGCTCCTACGAGCAGTACTTC. Protein sequence: CATSRGRQAISSYEQYF.

This chain joins TRBV9 and TRBJ1-1, with D perhaps TRBD1 (6 bases). Germline CDR1 is SGDLS and CDR2 is YYNGEE. V lost 4 bases and J lost 4, with 14 bases in between. CDR3 size: 14 residues. CDR3 sequence reads: CASSSQGSATEAFF. Written as DNA, the CDR3 is TGTGCCAGCAGCTCACAGGGCTCTGCCACTGAAGCTTTCTTT.

V gene TRBV28 combines with J gene TRBJ1-2; no clear D. The CDR3 contains 13 residues. Trimming removed 3 bases from V and 6 bases from J, with 11 bases in between. Germline CDR1 is MDHEN and CDR2 is SYDVKM. The CDR3 DNA follows: TGTGCCAGCAGTTTTAGCCTTTCGAATGGCTACACCTTC. This codes for CASSFSLSNGYTF.

This sequence joins TRBV19 and TRBJ1-2; the match to TRBD1 covers 7 bases. Germline CDR1 LNHDA, CDR2 SQIVND (reference sequence). CDR3 length: 13 amino acids. After removal of 5 bases from V and 6 bases from J, the junction contained 6 bases not matched to a gene. This CDR3 is CASSPTGADGYTF. For the CDR3, the DNA is TGTGCCAGTAGTCCAACAGGGGCCGATGGCTACACCTTC.

This chain joins TRBV29-1 and TRBJ2-1; 7 bases map to TRBD1. The CDR3 covers 11 residues. V lost 5 bases to trimming and J lost 12 bases; unmatched junction nucleotides: 7. Germline V CDR1 and CDR2: SQVTM, ANQGSEA. The CDR3 coding sequence is TGCAGCGTTTCGGGACAGTATGGGCAGTTCTTC. It translates to CSVSGQYGQFF.

The chain carries TRBV30 and TRBJ2-7; a possible D gene is TRBD1 (5 bases). V was shortened by 2 bases and J by 2 bases, with 13 bases between the two germline ends. The CDR3 spans 14 residues. CDR1 and CDR2 from the germline V gene are GTSNPN and SVGIG (reference sequence). CDR3 residues: CAWSRGQNTYEQYF. In DNA form, the CDR3 reads TGTGCCTGGAGTAGGGGCCAAAATACCTACGAGCAGTACTTC.

The chain links TRBV5-1 to TRBJ2-7, with 12 bases matching TRBD2. The J segment lost 5 bases and the V segment lost 2 bases, leaving 14 bases of the junction unmatched. CDR3 length: 18 amino acids. Per germline, CDR1 SGHRS and CDR2 YFSETQ. CDR3 residues: CASSLELITSGRIHEQYF. The CDR3 nucleotides read TGCGCCAGCAGCTTAGAACTTATTACTAGCGGGAGGATCCACGAGCAGTACTTC.

The chain is built from TRBV6-1 and TRBJ1-2, with 7 positions matching TRBD1. V dropped 2 bases and J dropped 0; count of bases not matched to a gene: 9. This CDR3 has 17 amino acids. The V gene's germline CDR1 is MNHNS and CDR2 SASEGT. CDR3 DNA sequence: TGTGCCAGCAGTGAAAGGGACAGTTGGCTGGCTAACTATGGCTACACCTTC. Encoded protein: CASSERDSWLANYGYTF.

The chain employs TRBV28 and TRBJ2-7, with D tentatively TRBD2 (5 bases). CDR1 is MDHEN, CDR2 SYDVKM, per germline. This CDR3 is 13 amino acids long. The V end was cut by 3 bases, the J end by 9 bases, with 15 bases between. CDR3 sequence: CASSLGGGWGQYF. The CDR3 coding sequence is TGTGCCAGCAGTTTGGGCGGAGGTTGGGGGCAGTACTTC. Supplemented by reference TRBV28 and TRBJ2-7, the full variable domain reads DVKVTQSSRYLVKRTGEKVFLECVQDMDHENMFWYRQDPGLGLRLIYFSYDVKMKEKGDIPEGYSVSREKKERFSLILESASTNQTSMYLCASSLGGGWGQYFGPGTRLTVT.

The chain combines TRBV27 with TRBJ2-7, with D hard to call. The length of the CDR3 is 13 residues. The V gene lost 7 bases and the J gene lost 0 bases, with 10 bases spanning the gap. Germline CDR1 and CDR2: MNHEY and SMNVEV (reference sequence). CDR3 loop: CASISFSSYEQYF. The CDR3 nucleotides are TGTGCCAGCATTTCCTTTTCCTCCTACGAGCAGTACTTC.

In the case of this clone: Other DNA sequences in the same sample also yield this CDR3. The rearrangement uses TRBV6-6 and TRBJ1-2, with a tentative D call TRBD1 (5 bases). The germline CDR1 and CDR2 sequences are MNHNY and SVGAGI (reference sequence). Trimming took off 0 bases at V and 6 bases at J, with 8 bases between the two ends. CDR3 length: 13 amino acids. CDR3 in DNA: TGTGCCAGCAGTTACTCGGGGGGGGATGGCTACACCTTC. Translating it yields CASSYSGGDGYTF.

The chain's CDR3 is CASSSVGGGAGGELFF. CDR3 bases: TGTGCCAGCAGCTCGGTGGGCGGGGGGGCCGGCGGGGAGCTGTTTTTT. The chain employs TRBV6-6 and TRBJ2-2; 9 nucleotides agree with TRBD2. With 6 bases clipped from V and 7 bases from J, the junction kept 12 bases outside the gene matches. Per germline, CDR1 MNHNY and CDR2 SVGAGI (reference sequence). CDR3 size: 16 residues.

The V and J genes are TRBV5-1 and TRBJ1-6, with 8 bases fitting TRBD1. The CDR3 is made up of 16 amino acids. CDR1 and CDR2 from the germline V gene are SGHRS and YFSETQ. Germline trimming cut 8 bases from V and 6 bases from J; bases unmatched to any gene: 13. CDR3 amino acids: CARKKKSDRGNSPLHF. In nucleotides, the CDR3 is TGCGCCAGGAAGAAGAAAAGCGACAGGGGTAATTCACCCCTCCACTTT.

The genes are TRBV27 and TRBJ2-7; 8 bases align to TRBD2. This CDR3 comprises 15 residues. CDR1 is MNHEY and CDR2 is SMNVEV in the germline V gene (reference sequence). With V trimmed by 1 base and J by 3 bases, 5 bases remained unmatched. CDR3 bases: TGTGCCAGCAGTTTATTAGCGGGGTCTTACTACGAGCAGTACTTC. Residues: CASSLLAGSYYEQYF.

This clone was observed a handful of times. The DNA for the CDR3 is TGTGCCAGCAGGCGACCCGGGGGTGGGGAGGAAAAACTGTTTTTT. Translation: CASRRPGGGEEKLFF. This rearrangement joins TRBV28 to TRBJ1-4; a weak D match, TRBD1 (5 bases). Trimming removed 6 bases at V and 8 bases at J, with 19 bases between. This CDR3 has 15 amino acids. Germline V gene sequence: CDR1 MDHEN, CDR2 SYDVKM.

This clone was recorded a few times. This chain links TRBV5-6 with TRBJ2-5; 7 bases are shared with TRBD2. Losses at the gene ends were 4 bases for V and 7 bases for J; bases not matched to a gene: 16. This CDR3 region has 16 residues. Germline V gives CDR1 SGHDT, CDR2 YYEEEE. The CDR3 region has the DNA TGTGCCAGCAGCAAACCGGGACTATCATCCCGAGGGACCCAGTACTTC. This gives the protein CASSKPGLSSRGTQYF.

V is TRBV6-1 and J is TRBJ1-6; no reliable D call. This CDR3 has 17 residues. CDR1 and CDR2 (germline): MNHNS, SASEGT. The V end lost 0 bases, the J end lost 10 bases, and 19 bases lay between the germline ends. CDR3: CASSEAGPRGSGSPLHF. The DNA of the CDR3 is TGTGCCAGCAGTGAAGCGGGCCCGCGAGGGAGCGGGTCACCCCTCCACTTT.

The chain combines TRBV28 with TRBJ2-6, with D perhaps TRBD1 (5 bases). Looked up from germline, CDR1 is MDHEN and CDR2 is SYDVKM. V lost 2 bases and J lost 1, with 15 bases in between. The CDR3 runs 18 residues. The CDR3 sequence is CASSLRGRAVSGANVLTF. In DNA, the CDR3 is TGTGCCAGCAGTTTAAGAGGCAGGGCGGTTTCTGGGGCCAACGTCCTGACTTTC.

This chain joins TRBV27 and TRBJ2-5; 9 positions agree with TRBD1. The DNA end is more similar to TRBJ2-7, so the J call may be wrong. The germline V gene has CDR1 MNHEY and CDR2 SMNVEV (reference sequence). This CDR3 region has 15 residues. DNA of the CDR3: TGTGCCAGCAGAATCTCGGACAGGGGCCTCTACGAGCAGTACTTC. Encoded protein: CASRISDRGLYEQYF.

J is TRBJ2-7 and V is TRBV7-2, with D perhaps TRBD1 (6 bases). The ends were cut back, 4 bases at V and 6 bases at J, with 10 bases in the middle. Germline values: CDR1 SGHTA, CDR2 FQGNSA. The CDR3 covers 12 residues. CDR3 in amino acids: CASSSNRVEQYF. In DNA form, the CDR3 reads TGTGCCAGCAGCTCTAACAGGGTCGAGCAGTACTTC.

The V call is TRBV2, the J call TRBJ1-2; D remains ambiguous. The CDR3 runs 13 residues. Trimming removed 2 bases at V and 4 bases at J, with 8 bases between. The germline V gene encodes CDR1 SNHLY and CDR2 FYNNEI. Here the CDR3 DNA reads TGTGCCAGCAGTGAAACGGAGCTCTATGGCTACACCTTC. Encoded protein: CASSETELYGYTF.